This T cell receptor (beta chain) derives from a study of cytomegalovirus exposure and HLA in healthy donors. Points from the study as a whole: Sequencing depth across donors, presence/absence analyses assumed, was roughly uniform.

PCR primers comprised 60 Vbeta and 13 Jbeta primers. Here immunoSEQ multiplex PCR was the method, and the copy in TCRdb shows in-frame clones only, minus some. Among about 110,000 clones listed, roughly four fifths were seen once. The CDR3 totals 14 residues. Germline V gene lookup returns CDR1 SGHTA and CDR2 FQGTGA. The V end lost 3 bases, the J end lost 0 bases, and 7 bases lay between the germline ends. This clone occurred once. The antigen is undetermined. This TCR derives from a male donor in good health and CMV-seropositive. Specimen: PBMCs. The J gene is TRBJ2-3, the V gene TRBV7-3; D remains unclear. The CDR3 here is CASSFTGSTDTQYF. The CDR3 DNA is TGTGCCAGCAGCTTTACTGGTAGCACAGATACGCAGTATTTT.